Listed here are 9 T cell receptor beta chains from one sample, sequenced in a study of TIL therapy for anti-PD-1-resistant metastatic lung cancer (dated by TCRdb to 2020 to 2022). Using bias-controlled multiplex PCR with the immunoSEQ v3 hsTCRB kit, the TCR beta CDR3 regions were amplified from genomic DNA. TCRdb carries this immuneACCESS record with in-frame sequences only. Its versions omit some clonotypes, under half of them owing to an unresolved V gene in the studies checked, with the rest unexplained. Present in this sample are about 5,300 clones, roughly 64% of which were seen just once. About 9% of the sample is in the top ten clones. Interpreted using the paper, the time point label stands for: pre-treatment sample, taken before nivolumab and TIL therapy. Excised metastases, mostly pleural nodules or supraclavicular lymph nodes, were used as baseline tumor samples and were taken from the same resection from which TIL were grown.

Source: tumor tissue, taken at baseline. The receptor source for this set is a man aged 65 to 79 with non-small cell lung cancer.

The chain couples TRBV28 to TRBJ2-7; tentative D call: TRBD2 (7 bases). CDR1 MDHEN and CDR2 SYDVKM come from the germline V gene. V was cut by 7 bases and J by 5 bases, with 21 bases left in between. CDR3 size: 15 residues. The CDR3 spells CASTSFGGAYNEQYF. CDR3 DNA: TGTGCCAGCACCTCATTTGGGGGGGCATACAACGAGCAGTACTTC. The complete variable domain, with remaining parts taken from reference TRBV28 and TRBJ2-7, reads DVKVTQSSRYLVKRTGEKVFLECVQDMDHENMFWYRQDPGLGLRLIYFSYDVKMKEKGDIPEGYSVSREKKERFSLILESASTNQTSMYLCASTSFGGAYNEQYFGPGTRLTVT.

This chain links TRBV5-5 with TRBJ2-1; unclear D gene. Trimming left V 0 bases short and J 7 bases short, with 8 bases between. Germline V CDR1 and CDR2: SGHKS, YYEKEE (reference sequence). The CDR3 runs 13 residues. CDR3 sequence: CASSLGQVNEQFF. The CDR3 DNA reads TGTGCCAGCAGCTTGGGGCAAGTGAATGAGCAGTTCTTC. Supplemented by reference TRBV5-5 and TRBJ2-1, the full variable domain reads DAGVTQSPTHLIKTRGQQVTLRCSPISGHKSVSWYQQVLGQGPQFIFQYYEKEERGRGNFPDRFSARQFPNYSSELNVNALLLGDSALYLCASSLGQVNEQFFGPGTRLTVL.

The chain joins TRBV5-1 to TRBJ2-7; D ambiguous. The CDR3 has 12 amino acids. Germline loops: CDR1 SGHRS, CDR2 YFSETQ. The V gene lost 6 bases and the J gene lost 6 bases, with 13 bases spanning the gap. Here the CDR3 reads CASMDSGPEQYF. CDR3 nucleotides: TGCGCCAGCATGGATTCCGGTCCCGAGCAGTACTTC.

The chain couples TRBV29-1 to TRBJ1-4, with a tentative D call TRBD1 (5 bases). The CDR3 loop spans 13 amino acids. V was clipped by 4 bases and J by 4 bases, with 10 bases between them. Germline CDR1 and CDR2: SQVTM and ANQGSEA. CDR3 bases: TGCAGCGTTGGACCGGGGGGTAATGAAAAACTGTTTTTT. It specifies CSVGPGGNEKLFF.

The rearrangement joins TRBV4-1 to TRBJ2-1; D gene unclear. Trimming stripped 1 base from V and 6 bases from J, with 7 bases between. The germline V gene encodes CDR1 MGHRA and CDR2 YSYEKL. The CDR3 consists of 13 residues. CDR3 nucleotides: TGCGCCAGCAGCCAAGCCCTGACCAATGAGCAGTTCTTC. Translated, it gives CASSQALTNEQFF.

V is TRBV5-1 and J is TRBJ2-2, with 8 bases identical to TRBD2. The germline V gene encodes CDR1 SGHRS and CDR2 YFSETQ. CDR3 length: 16 amino acids. With 2 bases clipped from V and 3 bases from J, the junction kept 6 bases outside the gene matches. CDR3 residues: CASSLTAGVDTGELFF. Here the CDR3 DNA reads TGCGCCAGCAGCTTAACAGCGGGAGTGGACACCGGGGAGCTGTTTTTT.

V gene TRBV9 combines with J gene TRBJ1-2; the D gene is possibly TRBD1 (6 bases). In germline, CDR1 is SGDLS, CDR2 YYNGEE. Deletions cut 0 bases from V and 8 bases from J, with 14 bases between. This CDR3 region has 14 residues. The CDR3 DNA sequence: TGTGCCAGCAGCGTAGGGGAGGGGACAAAGGGCTACACCTTC. Translating gives CASSVGEGTKGYTF.

The chain recombines TRBV19 with TRBJ1-2, with unresolved D. V lost 9 bases to trimming and J lost 2 bases, with 16 bases between them. Germline CDR1 reads LNHDA; CDR2 reads SQIVND (reference sequence). The CDR3 has 14 residues. CDR3 sequence reads: CASRTDQRNYGYTF. CDR3 in DNA: TGTGCCAGCCGCACGGACCAACGGAACTATGGCTACACCTTC. Using reference TRBV19 and TRBJ1-2 for the parts outside the CDR3, the full variable domain is DGGITQSPKYLFRKEGQNVTLSCEQNLNHDAMYWYRQDPGQGLRLIYYSQIVNDFQKGDIAEGYSVSREKKESFPLTVTSAQKNPTAFYLCASRTDQRNYGYTFGSGTRLTVV.

The chain recombines TRBV6-6 with TRBJ1-2; perhaps TRBD1 as D (5 bases). Trimming shortened V by 6 bases and J by 8 bases, and 13 bases separated the two germline ends. There are 12 residues in the CDR3. Germline assignment: CDR1 MNHNY and CDR2 SVGAGI (reference sequence). CDR3 coding DNA: TGTGCCAGCAGGGGGACGAGTAGAGGCTACACCTTC. It is translated as CASRGTSRGYTF.